Listed below are T cell receptor beta chains from one sample, sequenced in a study of blood T cell repertoires in COVID-19. Libraries were prepared by immunoSEQ multiplex PCR; TCRdb keeps only in-frame clonotypes and omits some of them. The sample includes approximately 160,000 clones, 84% of them seen just once. Sequenced material: peripheral blood. These receptors were collected from a man in his forties or fifties who had recovered from COVID-19. Both conserved end residues are part of each CDR3. The order of the fields is V gene, J gene, D gene, clone size, CDR3 DNA, CDR3 protein. The D gene is left open where the match is weak. Not all rows give a size; the values are once, few, many and, for expanded clones, a class.

TRBV7-2	TRBJ2-1	NA	once	TGTGCCAGCAGCGTGACAGATGAGCAGTTCTTC	CASSVTDEQFF
TRBV24-1	TRBJ2-1	NA	NA	TGTGCCACCAGTTGGTCCGGGAGCTACAATGAGCAGTTCTTC	CATSWSGSYNEQFF
TRBV13	TRBJ2-2	NA	NA	TGTGCCAGCAGCTTAAGGGGCGGGGAGCTGTTTTTT	CASSLRGGELFF
TRBV5-8	TRBJ2-6	NA	NA	TGTGCCAGCAGCTGGGCCAGCTCTGGGGCCAACGTCCTGACTTTC	CASSWASSGANVLTF
TRBV28	TRBJ2-2	NA	NA	TGTGCCAGCAGTTTTCGCCTAGCGCGGAACACCGGGGAGCTGTTTTTT	CASSFRLARNTGELFF
TRBV28	TRBJ1-6	NA	NA	TGTGCCAGCAGTTCGGGAGATTCACCCCTCCACTTT	CASSSGDSPLHF
TRBV9	TRBJ2-3	NA	NA	TGTGCCAGCAGCGTAGAACAGTCTAGCACAGATACGCAGTATTTT	CASSVEQSSTDTQYF
TRBV4-1	TRBJ2-5	TRBD2	NA	TGCGCCAGCAGCCAAGGGGGAGGGACGGTAATCCCAGAGACCCAGTACTTC	CASSQGGGTVIPETQYF
TRBV20-1	TRBJ2-7	NA	NA	TGCAGTGCTACAGGGGCCTACGAGCAGTACTTC	CSATGAYEQYF
TRBV6-6	TRBJ2-3	TRBD2	NA	TGTGCCAGCAGTTTAAGCGGGGGGGCCTTAGATACGCAGTATTTT	CASSLSGGALDTQYF
TRBV7-2	TRBJ2-5	TRBD2	NA	TGTGCCAGCAGCCTGAGGACTAGCGGGAGTCCGGTGACCCAGTACTTC	CASSLRTSGSPVTQYF
TRBV4-3	TRBJ1-2	NA	NA	TGCGCCAGCAGCCAAGATTTCCCCGCGGACAGTCTTTATGGCTACACCTTC	CASSQDFPADSLYGYTF
TRBV27	TRBJ2-2	NA	NA	TGTGCCAGCACCCAAGGCGTCGGGGGTATGGGGGAGCTGTTTTTT	CASTQGVGGMGELFF
TRBV28	TRBJ2-3	NA	many	TGTGCCAGCAGTCCTCCTAGCGAACTCACAGATACGCAGTATTTT	CASSPPSELTDTQYF
TRBV7-9	TRBJ2-2	TRBD2	few	TGTGCCAGCACCGTAAGCGGGGGAAACACCGGGGAGCTGTTTTTT	CASTVSGGNTGELFF
TRBV5-4	TRBJ2-5	NA	once	TGTGCCAGCACCCAGATTATGGGGCAGGGCCAAGAGACCCAGTACTTC	CASTQIMGQGQETQYF
TRBV4-2	TRBJ2-3	TRBD1	NA	TGTGCCAGCAGCCAAGGACAGGGGGCAATAGATACGCAGTATTTT	CASSQGQGAIDTQYF
TRBV24-1	TRBJ2-3	TRBD1	NA	TGTGCCACCAGTGTCCAGGGGGTGGCAGATACGCAGTATTTT	CATSVQGVADTQYF
TRBV7-3	TRBJ1-1	NA	NA	TGTGCCAGCAGCCGGACAGTGAACACTGAAGCTTTCTTT	CASSRTVNTEAFF
TRBV5-4	TRBJ2-1	TRBD1	NA	TGTGCCAGCAGCACAGGGGTTTCAGGTTTGGATGAGCAGTTCTTC	CASSTGVSGLDEQFF
TRBV5-6	TRBJ2-7	TRBD2	NA	TGTGCCAGCAGTCTGACTAGCACCAGCCTCGAGCAGTACTTC	CASSLTSTSLEQYF
TRBV6-5	TRBJ2-7	TRBD1	NA	TGTGCCAGCAGTTACTTCCCGGGACAGGGCTACGAGCAGTACTTC	CASSYFPGQGYEQYF
TRBV5-4	TRBJ2-2	TRBD2	NA	TGTGCCAGCAGCTCACCTAGGACTAGCGGGAGGGGTGCAAACACCGGGGAGCTGTTTTTT	CASSSPRTSGRGANTGELFF
TRBV11-2	TRBJ2-4	TRBD1	NA	TGTGCCAGCAGCTTTCCCTGGGGACAGTCCAAAAACATTCAGTACTTC	CASSFPWGQSKNIQYF
TRBV7-8	TRBJ2-7	TRBD2	once	TGTGCCAGCAGCTTAGCCCTATCGGGAGCGGGAGGGGTGGAGTACTTC	CASSLALSGAGGVEYF
TRBV6-5	TRBJ2-1	NA	NA	TGTGCCAGCAGTTACTCGTATGCTAGGAGGGACAATGAGCAGTTCTTC	CASSYSYARRDNEQFF
TRBV5-1	TRBJ2-7	NA	few	TGCGCCAGCAGCTTTTCGGACAGCTGGCTCGAGCAGTACTTC	CASSFSDSWLEQYF
TRBV7-3	TRBJ2-1	TRBD2	once	TGTGCCAGCAGTTCTAGCGGGTACAATGAGCAGTTCTTC	CASSSSGYNEQFF
TRBV4-3	TRBJ2-7	TRBD1	NA	TGCGCCAGCAGCCAACACCGGGACAGACCCTACGAGCAGTACTTC	CASSQHRDRPYEQYF
TRBV9	TRBJ1-1	NA	NA	TGTGCCAGCAGCTTACAGGGAAACACTGAAGCTTTCTTT	CASSLQGNTEAFF
TRBV7-9	TRBJ2-3	TRBD2	NA	TGTGCCAGCAGCACCCGAGCGGGAGTTGCAGATACGCAGTATTTT	CASSTRAGVADTQYF
TRBV11-1	TRBJ1-1	NA	NA	TGTGCCAGCAGCTACAGTCGGAGGAGGAATGAAGCTTTCTTT	CASSYSRRRNEAFF
TRBV2	TRBJ2-6	TRBD1	NA	TGTGCCAGCAGACAGGGGGCTGGGGCCAACGTCCTGACTTTC	CASRQGAGANVLTF
TRBV4-2	TRBJ2-2	NA	NA	TGTGCCAGCAGCCAAGGTCAGGGGCTTCCCGGGGAGCTGTTTTTT	CASSQGQGLPGELFF
TRBV2	TRBJ2-5	TRBD1	NA	TGTGCCAGCAGCCCAAAGGGCGACAGGGAATGGACCCAGTACTTC	CASSPKGDREWTQYF
TRBV7-9	TRBJ2-7	TRBD1	NA	TGTGCCAGCACCTCGACAGGGTTTGGACGCGAGCAGTACTTC	CASTSTGFGREQYF
TRBV29-1	TRBJ1-5	TRBD1	NA	TGCAGCGCAGCCTCTGGACAGGGTTATCAGCCCCAGCATTTT	CSAASGQGYQPQHF
TRBV13	TRBJ2-5	TRBD1	NA	TGTGCCAGCAGCTTACCCGGGACAGGGGGCGGGGAGACCCAGTACTTC	CASSLPGTGGGETQYF
TRBV4-3	TRBJ2-1	NA	NA	TGCGCCAGCAGCCAAGAGCGGTCAGCAACAACAATGAAGCAGTTCTTC	CASSQERSATTMKQFF
TRBV11-2	TRBJ2-4	NA	NA	TGTGCCAGCAGCTTAGGTGGGGCTGGGTGGGACAAAAACATTCAGTACTTC	CASSLGGAGWDKNIQYF
TRBV29-1	TRBJ1-1	NA	NA	TGCAGCGTTGAAGAACAGTTAGACACTGAAGCTTTCTTT	CSVEEQLDTEAFF
TRBV19	TRBJ2-7	NA	NA	TGTGCCAGTAGTATAGAGGCGGGACCCGCCTACGAGCAGTACTTC	CASSIEAGPAYEQYF
TRBV18	TRBJ2-5	NA	NA	TGTGCCAGCTCACCGAAGCTAGCGTCAACGGAGACCCAGTACTTC	CASSPKLASTETQYF
TRBV7-2	TRBJ1-6	NA	NA	TGTGCCAGCAGCTTAGGGGGAGATTCACCCCTCCACTTT	CASSLGGDSPLHF
TRBV4-1	TRBJ2-7	NA	NA	TGCGCCAGCAGCCAAAACCCTAGCGAGAGCTCCTACGAGCAGTACTTC	CASSQNPSESSYEQYF
TRBV18	TRBJ2-5	NA	NA	TGTGCCAGCTCACCAAACGGGGTGTCGGAGACCCAGTACTTC	CASSPNGVSETQYF
TRBV4-3	TRBJ2-1	TRBD2	NA	TGCGCCAGCAGCCAAGTTTCGGGGGGGCCGGGTAATGAGCAGTTCTTC	CASSQVSGGPGNEQFF
TRBV9	TRBJ2-7	TRBD1	NA	TGTGCCAGCAGCACGGGACAGGGGCAGGCAGACGAGCAGTACTTC	CASSTGQGQADEQYF
TRBV13	TRBJ1-2	TRBD1	once	TGTGCCAGCAGCTACTCCGGGACAGTCTATGGCTACACCTTC	CASSYSGTVYGYTF
TRBV4-3	TRBJ2-6	NA	NA	TGCGCCAGCAGCCAAGCCCAGGGGAGCTCTGGGGCCAACGTCCTGACTTTC	CASSQAQGSSGANVLTF
TRBV5-5	TRBJ1-1	TRBD1	once	TGTGCCAGCAGCCCACCGGGACAGGTGGGTTCAAGGAACACTGAAGCTTTCTTT	CASSPPGQVGSRNTEAFF
TRBV27	TRBJ1-6	TRBD1	NA	TGTGCCAGCAGTTCCAATCCACAGGGGCTTGCCTATAATTCACCCCTCCACTTT	CASSSNPQGLAYNSPLHF
TRBV14	TRBJ2-3	NA	NA	TGTGCCAGCAGCCAAGACGGAGTTTCGGGAGATACGCAGTATTTT	CASSQDGVSGDTQYF